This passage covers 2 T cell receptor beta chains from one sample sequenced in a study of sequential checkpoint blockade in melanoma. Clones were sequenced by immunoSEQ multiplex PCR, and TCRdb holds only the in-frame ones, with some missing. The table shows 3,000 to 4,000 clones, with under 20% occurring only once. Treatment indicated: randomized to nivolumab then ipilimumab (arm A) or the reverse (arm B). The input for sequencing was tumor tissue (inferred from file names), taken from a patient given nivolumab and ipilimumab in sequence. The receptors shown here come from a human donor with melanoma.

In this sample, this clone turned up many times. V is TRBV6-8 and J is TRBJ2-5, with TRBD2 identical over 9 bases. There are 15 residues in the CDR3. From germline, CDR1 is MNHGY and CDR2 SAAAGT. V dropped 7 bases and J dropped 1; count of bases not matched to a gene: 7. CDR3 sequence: CASTVLAGLQETQYF. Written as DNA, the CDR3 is TGTGCCAGCACCGTACTAGCGGGCCTCCAAGAGACCCAGTACTTC.

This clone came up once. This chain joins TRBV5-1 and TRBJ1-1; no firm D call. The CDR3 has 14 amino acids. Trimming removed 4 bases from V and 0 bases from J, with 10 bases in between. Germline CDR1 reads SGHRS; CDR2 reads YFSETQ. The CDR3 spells CASSPAGVNTEAFF. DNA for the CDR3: TGCGCCAGCAGCCCCGCCGGGGTGAACACTGAAGCTTTCTTT.